This record covers a single TCR beta chain. The record has no base qualities; no much larger clone is one base away. Proliferating activated T cells were FACS-sorted as CFSE-low CD25+ ICOS+ cells after roughly 6-7 days. Sorted memory CD4+ T cells were CFSE-labeled and cultured at a 2:1 ratio with irradiated autologous monocytes pulsed with antigen. Memory CD4+ T cells, defined as all CD4+ cells except CD45RA+CCR7+CD95- naive cells, were FACS-sorted on a FACSAria III to over 95% purity. Healthy donor blood was obtained from blood donation centers in Switzerland. Positive selection with CD4 and CD14 magnetic microbeads was used to enrich total CD4+ T cells and monocytes. CD8+, CD14+, CD16+, CD56+, CD19+ and CD25-bright cells were excluded prior to sorting. The bacteria were heat-inactivated at 60 degrees C for about 2 hours and added at 2 to 2.5 particles per monocyte, and M. tuberculosis lysate was used at approximately 3 ug/ml. TCR Vbeta genes were sequenced from CFSE-low memory CD4+ T cells that proliferated after primary stimulation with Enterobacteriaceae or control bacteria. Every bacteria-reactive repertoire was analyzed in two to four different donors over two independent experiments. Peripheral blood mononuclear cells were isolated from donor blood using Ficoll-Paque Plus.

These data come from a study of human CD4 T cells and Enterobacteriaceae (dated by TCRdb to about 2020). Some background on the complete study: Stimulating bacteria were E. coli, K. pneumoniae, E. aerogenes, S. flexneri, S. sonnei, S. typhimurium and S. aureus, heat-inactivated after culture.

The CFSE-low antigen-reactive cultures were sequenced at survey level, which gave a detection sensitivity of one cell in 40,000. The QIAamp DNA Micro Kit was used to extract genomic DNA from cell pellets, and spectrophotometry was used to check the DNA quantity and purity. TCR Vbeta CDR3 regions were amplified with the immunoSEQ multiplex PCR assay. Amplicons were sequenced on the Illumina HiSeq platform. Retrieved sequences were 87 nucleotides long and contained the CDR3 region. The paper's processing steps were these. A unique productive TCR Vbeta nucleotide sequence was defined as a clonotype and was quantified by productive template frequency from ImmunoSEQ Analyzer V3.0. Expanded clonotypes were defined by a threshold at the top 5th percentile of each frequency-ranked repertoire. Repertoire overlap was computed as Chao-Jaccard with the R package fossil and visualized by nonmetric multidimensional scaling with the R package MASS. What TCRdb holds here is the immuneACCESS table cut down to in-frame rearrangements. Part of the clones is not present; checked against another copy, under half of the missing clones reflect an unresolved V gene, and the others are unexplained. V and J calls and clone size come straight from that table; D and trimming were deduced from the DNA. The sample table shows around 600 clones, and roughly 39% are seen once. Of the sample, 46% is held by the ten largest clones.

Study-level results and caveats: Clonotypes shared among Enterobacteriaceae cultures accounted for about 26-55% of unique rearrangements but roughly 66-93% of templates, while sharing with control bacteria was rare. Enterobacteriaceae-reactive repertoires were polyclonal but contained fewer clonotypes than S. aureus- or M. tuberculosis-reactive repertoires, and they co-clustered together.

The source material was bacteria-reactive CD4+ T cells grown in culture. What this sample's cell subset or site label stands for: CFSE-low proliferating memory CD4 T cells sorted after in vitro stimulation with a heat-inactivated bacterium or M. tuberculosis lysate. This TCR came from a human donor in good health.

The DNA sequence follows: TGTGCCAGCAGCCCCGCGACCGGGTTCATAACTTCCCGCTCCTACGAGCAGTACTTC. This is translated as CASSPATGFITSRSYEQYF. The V and J segments used are TRBV11-2 and TRBJ2-7; too little of a D gene remains to name it. V lost 5 bases and J lost 0 bases; the stretch between them is 26 bases long. The CDR3, from cysteine to phenylalanine, totals 19 residues. Only the CDR3 DNA is retained, 57 bases long and in frame from the first base. In the germline V gene, CDR1 corresponds to SGHAT and CDR2 to FQNNGV.